These 8 T cell receptor beta chains were sequenced from one sample in a study of metastatic and nonmetastatic thyroid tumors. MiXCR re-clonotyped the PCR reads for TCRdb. Among around 41,000 clones, roughly 14% were seen once, and the ten largest hold more than 9%. Among the patients, none had received any treatment before thyroid surgery. The sequenced material came from blood. These receptors were collected from a female donor with papillary thyroid cancer or a benign thyroid nodule (not recorded which). Some clones in this sample may be carry-over from other donors' samples.

This clone was detected ten times or more. The chain couples TRBV20-1 to TRBJ2-7; 10 bases map to TRBD1. Germline V lookup: CDR1 DFQATT, CDR2 SNEGSKA (reference sequence). This CDR3 has 13 amino acids. Trimming took 8 bases from V and 2 from J; bases not matched to a gene: 6. CDR3 loop: CSSAGQGTYEQYF. DNA for the CDR3: TGCAGTTCCGCGGGACAGGGGACCTACGAGCAGTACTTC.

The rearrangement joins TRBV25-1 to TRBJ2-2, with D tentatively TRBD1 (5 bases). Germline values: CDR1 MGHDK, CDR2 SYGVNS. The CDR3 runs 14 residues. Trimming pared 4 bases from V and 5 bases from J, leaving 11 bases between. CDR3 protein: CASSGEGETGELFF. Written as DNA, the CDR3 is TGTGCCAGCAGTGGGGAAGGGGAAACCGGGGAGCTGTTTTTT.

This clone was counted ten times or more. The V gene is TRBV27, the J gene TRBJ1-6; 9 nucleotides agree with TRBD1. This CDR3 region has 17 residues. Germline loops: CDR1 MNHEY, CDR2 SMNVEV (reference sequence). J lost 5 bases, V lost 3 bases, and 8 bases had no gene match. The CDR3 loop is CASSFRLTGGHNSPLHF. The CDR3 bases are TGTGCCAGCAGTTTCCGGCTCACAGGGGGCCATAATTCACCCCTCCACTTT.

This clone has ten or more counts. V gene TRBV2 combines with J gene TRBJ1-2, with 12 bases aligning to TRBD1. Germline loops: CDR1 SNHLY, CDR2 FYNNEI. CDR3 size: 18 residues. V was clipped by 4 bases and J by 4 bases; unmatched bases: 13. The CDR3 region has the DNA TGTGCCAGCAGTGTAAGGGGGACAGGGGGCCCCTTCGGCTATGGCTACACCTTC. Residues: CASSVRGTGGPFGYGYTF.

This clone has ten or more counts. The gene calls are TRBV6-4 and TRBJ2-3, with 7 bases fitting TRBD2. CDR3 length: 15 residues. Germline V gene sequence: CDR1 MRHNA, CDR2 SNTAGT. Unmatched junction bases numbered 5, after V lost 3 bases and J lost 2 bases. CDR3 sequence (DNA): TGTGCCAGCAGTGAAGGCGGGAGTCCCACAGATACGCAGTATTTT. It codes for CASSEGGSPTDTQYF.

Concerning this clone itself: Just one base apart from a much larger clone, this may be a read error. CDR3 sequence: CASSLGYGLNTESFF. The DNA of the CDR3 is TGTGCCAGCAGCTTAGGGTACGGGTTGAACACTGAATCTTTCTTT. The chain uses TRBV7-9 and TRBJ1-1; D unclear. The CDR3 is 15 amino acids. Germline CDR1 is SEHNR and CDR2 is FQNEAQ (reference sequence).

In its sample, this clone was seen many times. The rearrangement links TRBV4-1 to TRBJ2-5, with D unclear. Germline CDR1 MGHRA, CDR2 YSYEKL. V gave up 3 bases and J gave up 2 bases, with 7 bases separating them. The CDR3 is 13 amino acids. This CDR3 is CASSQIPQETQYF. The CDR3 DNA reads as TGCGCCAGCAGCCAGATACCTCAAGAGACCCAGTACTTC.

This clone was counted a few times. This may stem from a read error, because a much larger clone lies one nucleotide away. The rearrangement links TRBV29-1 to TRBJ2-1; 7 bases line up with TRBD1. Germline V CDR1 and CDR2: SQVTM, ANQGSEA. This CDR3 has 13 residues. The CDR3 protein is CNASGTDYNEQFF. CDR3 in DNA: TGCAACGCCTCCGGGACAGACTACAATGAGCAGTTCTTC.